These 30 T cell receptor beta chains came from one sample sequenced in a study of blood T cell repertoires in COVID-19 (dated by TCRdb to 2018 to 2020). Libraries were constructed by the immunoSEQ multiplex PCR assay. The table was pulled from immuneACCESS by TCRdb, which kept in-frame rearrangements only. Such tables lose some clones; where checked, under half of the loss comes from unresolved V genes, and the rest has no known cause. Across this sample there are around 280,000 clones, with around 89% seen only once. The biggest ten clones account for about 1.5% of the sample. The specimen was PBMCs or T cells enriched from blood (not recorded which). Receptors originate from a woman younger than 35 with acute COVID-19.

The chain employs TRBV10-3 and TRBJ1-5; no clear D. The germline CDR1 and CDR2 sequences are ENHRY and SYGVKD. Trimming left V 0 bases short and J 4 bases short, with 10 bases between. The CDR3 consists of 15 residues. The chain's CDR3 is CAISESELSNQPQHF. CDR3 nucleotides: TGTGCCATCAGTGAGTCGGAGCTTAGTAATCAGCCCCAGCATTTT.

V gene TRBV2 combines with J gene TRBJ1-2, with D perhaps matching TRBD1 (5 bases). V gave up 4 bases and J gave up 1 base, with 13 bases separating them. CDR1 is SNHLY and CDR2 is FYNNEI in the germline V gene. This CDR3 spans 15 amino acids. The CDR3 is CASSGQFPLNYGYTF. The CDR3 bases are TGTGCCAGCAGTGGACAGTTCCCCCTTAACTATGGCTACACCTTC.

The CDR3 bases are TGTGCCAGTAACTGGGCTTTGGGCAACTATGGCTACACCTTC. It encodes CASNWALGNYGYTF. The chain combines TRBV19 with TRBJ1-2; D is unresolved. Trimming shortened V by 7 bases and J by 2 bases, and 14 bases separated the two germline ends. The germline V gene encodes CDR1 LNHDA and CDR2 SQIVND (reference sequence). This CDR3 has 14 residues.

This clone occurred once. The V call is TRBV19, the J call TRBJ2-5, with 8 nucleotides matching TRBD2. Germline CDR1 LNHDA, CDR2 SQIVND (reference sequence). Trimming at V came to 6 bases and at J to 1 base, leaving 4 bases not matched to a gene. The CDR3 covers 14 residues. The CDR3 loop is CASSGGAVQETQYF. The CDR3 coding sequence is TGTGCCAGTAGCGGGGGGGCAGTCCAAGAGACCCAGTACTTC.

This chain uses TRBV24-1 with TRBJ1-1; weak D call: TRBD1 (6 bases). The germline CDR1 and CDR2 sequences are KGHDR and SFDVKD. This CDR3 comprises 14 residues. Trimming removed 3 bases at V and 4 bases at J, with 11 bases between. CDR3 protein: CATSDGIGGTEAFF. Here the CDR3 DNA reads TGTGCCACCAGTGATGGGATAGGGGGCACTGAAGCTTTCTTT.

The V and J genes are TRBV10-2 and TRBJ1-5; 7 nucleotides match TRBD1. The CDR3 covers 17 residues. Trimming cost V 4 bases and J 1 base; bases outside gene matches: 10. From germline, CDR1 is WSHSY and CDR2 SAAADI. The CDR3 sequence is CASSGQTGRLSNQPQHF. In DNA, the CDR3 is TGCGCCAGCAGTGGACAGACAGGGCGGTTGAGCAATCAGCCCCAGCATTTT.

V gene TRBV27 combines with J gene TRBJ1-2; 8 positions agree with TRBD1. The CDR3 length is 15 residues. CDR1 and CDR2 from the germline V gene are MNHEY and SMNVEV (reference sequence). The V segment lost 5 bases and the J segment 3 bases; nucleotides outside the gene matches: 8. CDR3 in DNA: TGTGCCAGCAGTCCCCCTGGACAGGGCTACTATGGCTACACCTTC. Protein sequence: CASSPPGQGYYGYTF.

The rearrangement joins TRBV19 to TRBJ1-1; D is perhaps TRBD1 (6 bases). The V gene's germline CDR1 is LNHDA and CDR2 SQIVND (reference sequence). The CDR3 length is 16 residues. V was clipped by 3 bases and J by 2 bases, with 16 bases between them. Here the CDR3 reads CASSIAGVGINTEAFF. CDR3 DNA sequence: TGTGCCAGTAGTATCGCAGGGGTCGGGATAAACACTGAAGCTTTCTTT.

Only one count was recorded for this clone. In nucleotides, the CDR3 is TGTGCCAGCAGTTACCGTCCCAATCAGCCCCAGCATTTT. Translated, it gives CASSYRPNQPQHF. The chain has TRBV6-5 and TRBJ1-5; D gene uncertain. The CDR3 is 13 residues long. Trimming took 2 bases from V and 3 from J, leaving 5 bases between them. From germline, CDR1 is MNHEY and CDR2 SVGAGI.

The genes are TRBV11-3 and TRBJ2-1; TRBD2 matches 9 bases. This CDR3 comprises 16 residues. Germline V gene sequence: CDR1 SGHNT, CDR2 YENEEA. With 4 bases clipped from V and 0 bases from J, the junction kept 4 bases outside the gene matches. The CDR3 DNA reads as TGTGCCAGCAGCTCCTATAGCGGGAGCTCCTACAATGAGCAGTTCTTC. It codes for CASSSYSGSSYNEQFF.

The gene calls are TRBV3-1 (or the pseudogene TRBV3-2) and TRBJ2-3, with D possibly being TRBD1 (6 bases). V was pared by 4 bases and J by 1 base, with 18 bases between. The CDR3 is made up of 17 amino acids. In germline, CDR1 is LGHDT, CDR2 YNNKEL (reference sequence). The CDR3 sequence: CASSRLLGGGGTDTQYF. For the CDR3, the DNA is TGTGCCAGCAGCCGGCTCTTGGGTGGGGGCGGCACAGATACGCAGTATTTT.

The chain employs TRBV5-5 and TRBJ1-3, with D unresolved. The length of the CDR3 is 12 residues. In germline, CDR1 is SGHKS, CDR2 YYEKEE (reference sequence). V was cut by 2 bases and J by 3 bases, with 3 bases left in between. CDR3 nucleotides: TGTGCCAGCAGCTTTAATGGAAACACCATATATTTT. Its protein product is CASSFNGNTIYF.

The V call is TRBV4-1, the J call TRBJ2-5, with D possibly matching TRBD2 (6 bases). This CDR3 is 17 amino acids long. Germline-derived CDR1 and CDR2 are MGHRA and YSYEKL. V was clipped by 2 bases and J by 2 bases, with 18 bases between them. Here the CDR3 reads CASSQYPPGVRQETQYF. CDR3 DNA: TGCGCCAGCAGCCAATATCCCCCGGGAGTAAGGCAAGAGACCCAGTACTTC.

DNA for the CDR3: TGTGCCAGCAGTGTGACTGGCAGACGCACAGATACGCAGTATTTT. Its protein is CASSVTGRRTDTQYF. This sequence joins TRBV27 and TRBJ2-3; no reliable D call. Trimming removed 5 bases from V and 1 base from J, with 13 bases in between. CDR3 length: 15 residues. Germline CDR1 MNHEY, CDR2 SMNVEV (reference sequence).

The rearrangement links TRBV9 to TRBJ2-2, with D maybe TRBD2 (5 bases). Per germline, CDR1 SGDLS and CDR2 YYNGEE. The V end lost 4 bases, the J end lost 3 bases, and 13 bases lay between the germline ends. The length of the CDR3 is 15 residues. CDR3 in amino acids: CASSPRVRDTGELFF. The CDR3 nucleotides read TGTGCCAGCAGCCCCCGGGTGAGGGACACCGGGGAGCTGTTTTTT. Drawing the rest from reference TRBV9 and TRBJ2-2, the complete variable domain is DSGVTQTPKHLITATGQRVTLRCSPRSGDLSVYWYQQSLDQGLQFLIQYYNGEERAKGNILERFSAQQFPDLHSELNLSSLELGDSALYFCASSPRVRDTGELFFGEGSRLTVL.

V gene TRBV5-8 combines with J gene TRBJ1-5, with a tentative D call TRBD1 (5 bases). Per germline, CDR1 SGHTS and CDR2 YDEGEE. The germline V and J ends were trimmed by 1 base and 5 bases, with 16 bases remaining between them. This CDR3 comprises 16 residues. CDR3 DNA: TGTGCCAGCAGCTTGTTCAGGGATGGGTCGGATCAGCCCCAGCATTTT. It is translated as CASSLFRDGSDQPQHF.

This sequence joins TRBV4-2 and TRBJ2-7; 8 bases are a match to TRBD2. This CDR3 is 15 amino acids long. Germline V gene data show CDR1 as LGHNA and CDR2 as YNFKEQ. With 4 bases clipped from V and 3 bases from J, the junction kept 8 bases outside the gene matches. CDR3 amino acids: CASSPNSGAYYEQYF. For the CDR3, the DNA is TGTGCCAGCAGCCCTAATAGCGGGGCCTACTACGAGCAGTACTTC.

The rearrangement uses TRBV28 and TRBJ1-5; maybe TRBD1 (6 bases). Per germline, CDR1 MDHEN and CDR2 SYDVKM. This CDR3 comprises 13 residues. V lost 6 bases to trimming and J lost 2 bases, with 8 bases between them. CDR3 region: CASRSGGNQPQHF. CDR3 nucleotide sequence: TGTGCCAGCAGATCAGGGGGCAATCAGCCCCAGCATTTT. Full variable domain (outside the CDR3, taken from reference TRBV28 and TRBJ1-5): DVKVTQSSRYLVKRTGEKVFLECVQDMDHENMFWYRQDPGLGLRLIYFSYDVKMKEKGDIPEGYSVSREKKERFSLILESASTNQTSMYLCASRSGGNQPQHFGDGTRLSIL.

The rearrangement uses TRBV7-8 and TRBJ1-2; D is undetermined. Trimming stripped 1 base from V and 5 bases from J, with 11 bases between. Germline CDR1 reads SGHVS; CDR2 reads FQNEAQ. The CDR3 spans 14 residues. The CDR3 coding sequence is TGTGCCAGCAGCTTAGGGGGAGGGCTATATGGCTACACCTTC. Translation gives CASSLGGGLYGYTF.

The J gene is TRBJ1-5, the V gene TRBV7-6; the D gene is possibly TRBD1 (6 bases). Trimming took 5 bases from V and 7 from J, leaving 15 bases between them. The CDR3 contains 14 residues. Per germline, CDR1 SGHVS and CDR2 FNYEAQ. CDR3 bases: TGTGCCAGCAGCCCGGGGGGGGCAGTCCAGCCCCAGCATTTT. This translates into CASSPGGAVQPQHF.

The rearrangement links TRBV5-4 to TRBJ2-1; TRBD1 matches at 9 bases. Germline CDR1 is SGHNT and CDR2 is YYREEE (reference sequence). This CDR3 comprises 14 residues. V lost 4 bases, J lost 4 bases, and 3 bases stayed unmatched. The CDR3 DNA is TGTGCCAGCAGCCGGACAGGGGATTACAATGAGCAGTTCTTC. This sequence encodes CASSRTGDYNEQFF.

The chain recombines TRBV3-1 (or the pseudogene TRBV3-2) with TRBJ1-1, with D perhaps TRBD1 (5 bases). The length of the CDR3 is 15 residues. Germline V gives CDR1 LGHDT, CDR2 YNNKEL (reference sequence). V dropped 1 base and J dropped 1 base, with 10 bases sitting between them. CDR3 loop: CASSQGQGGNTEAFF. CDR3 DNA sequence: TGTGCCAGCAGCCAAGGGCAGGGCGGGAACACTGAAGCTTTCTTT.

The genes are TRBV7-6 and TRBJ2-1; TRBD2 might be the D (6 bases). V gave up 5 bases and J gave up 4 bases, with 18 bases separating them. CDR1 and CDR2 (germline): SGHVS, FNYEAQ. This CDR3 is 16 amino acids long. CDR3 residues: CASSPTSGGRYNEQFF. As DNA, the CDR3 is TGTGCCAGCAGCCCCACGTCTGGAGGGAGGTACAATGAGCAGTTCTTC. The complete variable domain, with remaining parts taken from reference TRBV7-6 and TRBJ2-1, reads GAGVSQSPRYKVTKRGQDVALRCDPISGHVSLYWYRQALGQGPEFLTYFNYEAQQDKSGLPNDRFSAERPEGSISTLTIQRTEQRDSAMYRCASSPTSGGRYNEQFFGPGTRLTVL.

The J gene is TRBJ2-2, the V gene TRBV2, with TRBD1 identical over 7 bases. This CDR3 is 15 amino acids long. Trimming took 10 bases from V and 2 from J; bases not matched to a gene: 10. Germline assignment: CDR1 SNHLY and CDR2 FYNNEI. The CDR3 nucleotides are TGTGCCACAAAACAGGGGACAGACAACACCGGGGAGCTGTTTTTT. Translation: CATKQGTDNTGELFF.

This sequence joins TRBV27 and TRBJ1-3; a weak D match, TRBD1 (5 bases). The CDR3 has 14 amino acids. The germline V gene has CDR1 MNHEY and CDR2 SMNVEV (reference sequence). Trimming pared 5 bases from V and 5 bases from J, leaving 13 bases between. The CDR3 DNA is TGTGCCAGCAGTAAAGGGACTGAAAGAAACACCATATATTTT. Translated, it gives CASSKGTERNTIYF.

The rearrangement joins TRBV2 to TRBJ2-1; TRBD2 agrees at 7 bases. There are 13 residues in the CDR3. Germline values: CDR1 SNHLY, CDR2 FYNNEI. The ends lost 0 bases at V and 8 bases at J; junction bases unmatched: 1. CDR3 sequence: CASSEAGGDEQFF. The DNA of the CDR3 is TGTGCCAGCAGTGAAGCTGGGGGGGATGAGCAGTTCTTC.

The V call is TRBV4-3, the J call TRBJ2-2; D is perhaps TRBD2 (7 bases). Per germline, CDR1 LGHNA and CDR2 YSLEER. Trimming stripped 6 bases from V and 3 bases from J, with 11 bases between. The CDR3 sequence is 14 residues long. CDR3 nucleotides: TGCGCCAGCAGAGGGGGGGGTTACACCGGGGAGCTGTTTTTT. This encodes CASRGGGYTGELFF.

The chain recombines TRBV4-1 with TRBJ1-2; the D gene is possibly TRBD1 (5 bases). CDR3 size: 15 residues. Trimming took off 1 base at V and 4 bases at J, with 13 bases between the two ends. CDR1 MGHRA and CDR2 YSYEKL come from the germline V gene. The CDR3 nucleotides are TGCGCCAGCAGCCAAGCGGCGGGGCCAATCTATGGCTACACCTTC. Translating gives CASSQAAGPIYGYTF.

The chain uses TRBV15 and TRBJ2-3; TRBD1 agrees at 8 bases. The length of the CDR3 is 17 residues. The ends lost 0 bases at V and 3 bases at J; junction bases unmatched: 8. CDR1 and CDR2 from the germline V gene are LNHNV and YYDKDF (reference sequence). The CDR3 region is CATSRDGPGQATDTQYF. The CDR3 DNA sequence: TGTGCCACCAGCAGAGATGGACCGGGACAGGCAACAGATACGCAGTATTTT.

The chain couples TRBV5-1 to TRBJ2-1; no definite D call. V was cut by 0 bases and J by 4 bases, with 8 bases left in between. Germline CDR1 and CDR2: SGHRS and YFSETQ. The CDR3 spans 14 residues. CDR3 coding DNA: TGCGCCAGCAGCTTGGGTGACACGTACAATGAGCAGTTCTTC. It translates to CASSLGDTYNEQFF. Full variable domain (outside the CDR3, taken from reference TRBV5-1 and TRBJ2-1): KAGVTQTPRYLIKTRGQQVTLSCSPISGHRSVSWYQQTPGQGLQFLFEYFSETQRNKGNFPGRFSGRQFSNSRSEMNVSTLELGDSALYLCASSLGDTYNEQFFGPGTRLTVL.